These 12 T cell receptor beta chains were all obtained from the same sample, sequenced in a study of long-term antiretroviral therapy in people with HIV. The immunoSEQ assay was v3.0, run at survey level. TCRdb keeps only in-frame clones here, not all; method: immunoSEQ multiplex PCR. The repertoire includes over 25,000 clones, around 97% of them detected once, and less than 2.5% sits in the top ten. The material sequenced was unsorted PBMCs, taken 7.6 years after starting antiretroviral therapy. The receptors shown here come from a young man with HIV.

The genes are TRBV27 and TRBJ2-2; no firm D call. The germline V gene encodes CDR1 MNHEY and CDR2 SMNVEV (reference sequence). The V end was cut by 4 bases, the J end by 4 bases, with 4 bases between. The CDR3 length is 12 residues. The CDR3 here is CASSYTTGELFF. The CDR3 DNA reads as TGTGCCAGCAGTTACACCACCGGGGAGCTGTTTTTT.

This chain connects TRBV7-3 to TRBJ1-1; no clear D. Trimming cost V 2 bases and J 8 bases, with 18 bases left between them. The germline V gene encodes CDR1 SGHTA and CDR2 FQGTGA. This CDR3 region has 15 residues. This CDR3 is CASSLGPGGPFEAFF. DNA for the CDR3: TGTGCCAGCAGCTTAGGACCGGGTGGCCCTTTCGAAGCTTTCTTT.

The chain couples TRBV6-5 to TRBJ1-4; 7 bases are a match to TRBD1. CDR1 and CDR2 from the germline V gene are MNHEY and SVGAGI. The CDR3 loop spans 16 amino acids. The ends lost 0 bases at V and 10 bases at J; junction bases unmatched: 11. CDR3 residues: CASSYSTTGEWVKLFF. DNA of the CDR3: TGTGCCAGCAGTTACTCTACCACAGGGGAGTGGGTAAAACTGTTTTTT.

The chain links TRBV15 to TRBJ2-2; possibly TRBD2 for D (5 bases). V was cut by 5 bases and J by 3 bases, with 13 bases left in between. Germline-derived CDR1 and CDR2 are LNHNV and YYDKDF (reference sequence). There are 15 residues in the CDR3. DNA for the CDR3: TGTGCCACCAGCGGAGGCGACTACGACACCGGGGAGCTGTTTTTT. This gives the protein CATSGGDYDTGELFF.

The chain employs TRBV7-3 and TRBJ1-2; D might be TRBD1 (6 bases). The V and J ends lost 7 bases and 6 bases respectively, with 9 bases between them. This CDR3 has 11 amino acids. The germline gives CDR1 SGHTA, CDR2 FQGTGA. CDR3 DNA sequence: TGTGCCAGCACAGGGGCCCATGGCTACACCTTC. It yields the protein CASTGAHGYTF.

J is TRBJ1-6 and V is TRBV11-3, with D maybe TRBD1 (6 bases). V lost 5 bases, J lost 14 bases, and 16 bases lay in between. CDR1 is SGHNT, CDR2 YENEEA, per germline. The CDR3 is 13 amino acids. The CDR3 coding sequence is TGTGCCAGCAGCCAGACCGAGGGGGGAACCCTCCACTTT. Translating it yields CASSQTEGGTLHF.

The chain has TRBV28 and TRBJ1-5; 9 nucleotides agree with TRBD1. The CDR3 has 17 residues. Per germline, CDR1 MDHEN and CDR2 SYDVKM. V was clipped by 6 bases and J by 4 bases; unmatched bases: 13. Written as DNA, the CDR3 is TGTGCCAGCAGACCAAGGGGTGGGACAGGGAGGAATCAGCCCCAGCATTTT. Translation gives CASRPRGGTGRNQPQHF.

The CDR3 region has the DNA TGTGCCATCAGTGAAGGTTACTCCTACGAGCAGTACTTC. Amino acid sequence: CAISEGYSYEQYF. The chain couples TRBV10-3 to TRBJ2-7, with D hard to call. Per the germline V gene, CDR1 is ENHRY and CDR2 is SYGVKD. V was trimmed by 3 bases and J by 0 bases, leaving 6 bases between them. The CDR3 has 13 residues.

The chain is built from TRBV2 and TRBJ2-3; 9 bases agree with TRBD2. V was clipped by 8 bases and J by 7 bases; unmatched bases: 10. The germline V gene has CDR1 SNHLY and CDR2 FYNNEI. The CDR3 sequence is 14 residues long. The CDR3 DNA reads as TGTGCCAGCGGTCTAGCGGGACGGTTGAATACGCAGTATTTT. This gives the protein CASGLAGRLNTQYF.

The CDR3 region has the DNA TGCGCCAGCAGCCGAGACCCGAGCTCCTACAATGAGCAGTTCTTC. Translation gives CASSRDPSSYNEQFF. V and J are TRBV5-1 and TRBJ2-1, with D unresolved. This CDR3 is 15 amino acids long. Trimming pared 4 bases from V and 0 bases from J, leaving 11 bases between. The germline V gene encodes CDR1 SGHRS and CDR2 YFSETQ.

The rearrangement links TRBV7-2 to TRBJ1-2; maybe TRBD1 (6 bases). V was pared by 1 base and J by 5 bases, with 14 bases between. The CDR3 is 15 residues long. Germline lookup yields CDR1 SGHTA and CDR2 FQGNSA. This CDR3 reads CASSLGQPGAYGYTF. The CDR3 coding sequence is TGTGCCAGCAGCTTAGGACAGCCGGGGGCTTATGGCTACACCTTC.

This chain joins TRBV4-1 and TRBJ1-6, with no clear D. Germline loops: CDR1 MGHRA, CDR2 YSYEKL. With 0 bases removed from V and 4 bases from J, the gap between germline ends came to 4 bases. This CDR3 comprises 14 residues. CDR3 sequence (DNA): TGCGCCAGCAGCCAAGAACCTTATAATTCACCCCTCCACTTT. Its translation is CASSQEPYNSPLHF.